Listed below are T cell receptor beta chains from one sample, sequenced in a study of glioma-infiltrating T cells after dendritic cell vaccination. Repertoires were generated with immunoSEQ multiplex PCR, while TCRdb's copy carries only in-frame clones and drops some. The top ten clones hold about 34% of a sample with 20,000 to 25,000 clones, 70% to 80% of them seen once. The sequencing here drew on blood, taken before dendritic cell vaccination. Source of these receptors: a human donor with glioblastoma. The CDR3 runs from the conserved cysteine through the conserved F or W. Fields, in order: V gene, clone size, J gene, D gene, CDR3 protein, CDR3 DNA. A D gene is named only where the DNA matches it firmly. Some rows mark clone size as missing; the rest say once, few, many or name a class of expanded clone.

v_call: TRBV7-3
clone_size: -
j_call: TRBJ2-3
d_call: TRBD2
cdr3_aa: CASSLTRREGGDTQYF
cdr3_nt: TGTGCCAGCAGCTTAACACGGCGGGAGGGTGGAGATACGCAGTATTTT

v_call: TRBV5-1
clone_size: few
j_call: TRBJ2-1
d_call: TRBD2
cdr3_aa: CASSFLAGGADEQFF
cdr3_nt: TGCGCCAGCAGCTTCCTAGCGGGAGGAGCCGATGAGCAGTTCTTC

v_call: TRBV5-1
clone_size: -
j_call: TRBJ2-1
d_call: TRBD2
cdr3_aa: CASSPSTSGRARDNEQFF
cdr3_nt: TGCGCCAGCAGCCCATCGACTAGCGGGAGGGCCAGAGACAATGAGCAGTTCTTC

v_call: TRBV11-2
clone_size: few
j_call: TRBJ2-7
d_call: -
cdr3_aa: CASRVGGMGEQYF
cdr3_nt: TGTGCCAGCAGAGTCGGAGGAATGGGGGAGCAGTACTTC

v_call: TRBV7-3
clone_size: -
j_call: TRBJ2-3
d_call: TRBD2
cdr3_aa: CASSLRASGTTDTQYF
cdr3_nt: TGTGCCAGCAGCTTGAGGGCTAGCGGCACCACAGATACGCAGTATTTT

v_call: TRBV4-1
clone_size: -
j_call: TRBJ1-5
d_call: -
cdr3_aa: CASSQERDNNQPQHF
cdr3_nt: TGCGCCAGCAGCCAAGAAAGGGACAACAATCAGCCCCAGCATTTT

v_call: TRBV4-3
clone_size: -
j_call: TRBJ2-1
d_call: TRBD2
cdr3_aa: CASRATSGNAQFF
cdr3_nt: TGCGCCAGCAGAGCGACTAGCGGGAATGCGCAGTTCTTC

v_call: TRBV18
clone_size: few
j_call: TRBJ2-7
d_call: TRBD2
cdr3_aa: CASSPASGYYEQYF
cdr3_nt: TGTGCCAGCTCACCGGCTAGCGGGTACTACGAGCAGTACTTC

v_call: TRBV5-4
clone_size: -
j_call: TRBJ2-3
d_call: TRBD1
cdr3_aa: CASSSGTGALTDTQYF
cdr3_nt: TGTGCCAGCAGCTCCGGGACAGGGGCCCTCACAGATACGCAGTATTTT

v_call: TRBV6-4
clone_size: once
j_call: TRBJ1-2
d_call: -
cdr3_aa: CASSDGTRYGYTF
cdr3_nt: TGTGCCAGCAGTGACGGGACACGCTATGGCTACACCTTC

v_call: TRBV7-9
clone_size: once
j_call: TRBJ2-2
d_call: -
cdr3_aa: CASSPQNTGELFF
cdr3_nt: TGTGCCAGCAGCCCACAGAACACCGGGGAGCTGTTTTTT

v_call: TRBV4-2
clone_size: -
j_call: TRBJ2-7
d_call: TRBD2
cdr3_aa: CASSPGLADYEQYF
cdr3_nt: TGTGCCAGCAGCCCCGGACTAGCGGACTACGAGCAGTACTTC

v_call: TRBV7-3
clone_size: few
j_call: TRBJ1-1
d_call: TRBD1
cdr3_aa: CASSLAGTANTEAFF
cdr3_nt: TGTGCCAGCAGCTTAGCAGGGACAGCGAACACTGAAGCTTTCTTT

v_call: TRBV4-1
clone_size: -
j_call: TRBJ2-7
d_call: TRBD1
cdr3_aa: CASSPDRVSYEQYF
cdr3_nt: TGCGCCAGCAGCCCAGACAGGGTTTCCTACGAGCAGTACTTC

v_call: TRBV5-4
clone_size: -
j_call: TRBJ1-1
d_call: TRBD1
cdr3_aa: CASSWDRGPYTEAFF
cdr3_nt: TGTGCCAGCAGCTGGGACAGGGGTCCCTACACTGAAGCTTTCTTT

v_call: TRBV4-3
clone_size: -
j_call: TRBJ2-2
d_call: TRBD2
cdr3_aa: CASSQDTGGGTGELFF
cdr3_nt: TGCGCCAGCAGCCAAGATACGGGCGGGGGCACCGGGGAGCTGTTTTTT

v_call: TRBV28
clone_size: few
j_call: TRBJ1-2
d_call: -
cdr3_aa: CASSLVDSYGYTF
cdr3_nt: TGTGCCAGCAGTTTAGTTGACAGCTATGGCTACACCTTC

v_call: TRBV21-1
clone_size: -
j_call: TRBJ2-2
d_call: -
cdr3_aa: CASSKGSPDDRLDGELFF
cdr3_nt: TGTGCCAGCAGCAAAGGGAGTCCAGATGACAGATTGGACGGGGAGCTGTTTTTT

v_call: TRBV5-4
clone_size: -
j_call: TRBJ1-2
d_call: TRBD1
cdr3_aa: CASSSGTGIFYGYTF
cdr3_nt: TGTGCCAGCAGCTCCGGGACAGGGATATTCTATGGCTACACCTTC

v_call: TRBV7-2
clone_size: once
j_call: TRBJ2-1
d_call: TRBD2
cdr3_aa: CASSPETSGIYNEQFF
cdr3_nt: TGTGCCAGCAGCCCAGAGACTAGCGGGATCTACAATGAGCAGTTCTTC

v_call: TRBV19
clone_size: -
j_call: TRBJ2-1
d_call: -
cdr3_aa: CASSIGRGDEQFF
cdr3_nt: TGTGCCAGTAGTATAGGGAGGGGTGATGAGCAGTTCTTC

v_call: TRBV5-1
clone_size: once
j_call: TRBJ2-1
d_call: -
cdr3_aa: CASSLVPDSYNEQFF
cdr3_nt: TGCGCCAGCAGCTTGGTGCCCGACAGCTACAATGAGCAGTTCTTC

v_call: TRBV5-3
clone_size: -
j_call: TRBJ2-4
d_call: -
cdr3_aa: CARSLSVGDILAKNIQYF
cdr3_nt: TGTGCCAGAAGCTTGAGCGTCGGGGACATTCTAGCCAAAAACATTCAGTACTTC

v_call: TRBV7-3
clone_size: -
j_call: TRBJ2-7
d_call: TRBD2
cdr3_aa: CASSPRTSGVTYEQYF
cdr3_nt: TGTGCCAGCAGCCCCCGGACTAGCGGGGTGACCTACGAGCAGTACTTC

v_call: TRBV12-5
clone_size: -
j_call: TRBJ2-7
d_call: -
cdr3_aa: CASGFGQYEQYF
cdr3_nt: TGTGCTAGTGGTTTTGGACAATACGAGCAGTACTTC

v_call: TRBV29-1
clone_size: -
j_call: TRBJ2-1
d_call: -
cdr3_aa: CSVVKQSEQFF
cdr3_nt: TGCAGCGTTGTTAAACAAAGTGAGCAGTTCTTC

v_call: TRBV27
clone_size: -
j_call: TRBJ2-7
d_call: -
cdr3_aa: CASRSPPREQYF
cdr3_nt: TGTGCCAGCCGCTCCCCCCCGAGGGAGCAGTACTTC

v_call: TRBV11-3
clone_size: -
j_call: TRBJ1-1
d_call: -
cdr3_aa: CASSLGGVSAFF
cdr3_nt: TGTGCCAGCAGCCTCGGGGGAGTGTCGGCTTTCTTT

v_call: TRBV6-5
clone_size: -
j_call: TRBJ2-7
d_call: -
cdr3_aa: CASSYSRGTTFYEQYF
cdr3_nt: TGTGCCAGCAGTTACTCGCGCGGGACCACCTTTTACGAGCAGTACTTC

v_call: TRBV29-1
clone_size: -
j_call: TRBJ2-7
d_call: -
cdr3_aa: CSVEETVTYEQYF
cdr3_nt: TGCAGCGTTGAGGAGACAGTAACCTACGAGCAGTACTTC

v_call: TRBV27
clone_size: few
j_call: TRBJ2-4
d_call: TRBD1
cdr3_aa: CASSFLDRTKNIQYF
cdr3_nt: TGTGCCAGCAGTTTTTTGGACAGGACCAAAAACATTCAGTACTTC

v_call: TRBV5-4
clone_size: once
j_call: TRBJ2-3
d_call: -
cdr3_aa: CASSLEGRTDTQYF
cdr3_nt: TGTGCCAGCAGCTTGGAGGGGCGCACAGATACGCAGTATTTT

v_call: TRBV11-1
clone_size: few
j_call: TRBJ2-3
d_call: TRBD1
cdr3_aa: CASSPVRQGTQYF
cdr3_nt: TGTGCCAGCAGCCCCGTACGACAGGGTACGCAGTATTTT

v_call: TRBV18
clone_size: -
j_call: TRBJ1-3
d_call: TRBD1
cdr3_aa: CASETGNSGNTIYF
cdr3_nt: TGTGCCAGTGAGACAGGGAACTCTGGAAACACCATATATTTT

v_call: TRBV15
clone_size: -
j_call: TRBJ2-6
d_call: TRBD1
cdr3_aa: CATSIDRERPGANVLTF
cdr3_nt: TGTGCCACCAGCATCGACAGGGAGCGTCCTGGGGCCAACGTCCTGACTTTC

v_call: TRBV19
clone_size: -
j_call: TRBJ2-2
d_call: -
cdr3_aa: CASSIGASFGELFF
cdr3_nt: TGTGCCAGTAGTATAGGCGCTAGTTTTGGGGAGCTGTTTTTT

v_call: TRBV27
clone_size: -
j_call: TRBJ2-2
d_call: -
cdr3_aa: CASSFRQGPNTGELFF
cdr3_nt: TGTGCCAGCAGTTTTCGCCAGGGCCCGAACACCGGGGAGCTGTTTTTT

v_call: TRBV5-1
clone_size: -
j_call: TRBJ2-1
d_call: TRBD2
cdr3_aa: CASSFGGSGLSYNEQFF
cdr3_nt: TGCGCCAGCAGCTTTGGTGGTAGCGGGCTCTCCTACAATGAGCAGTTCTTC

v_call: TRBV19
clone_size: -
j_call: TRBJ2-1
d_call: TRBD2
cdr3_aa: CASSPLASGGPGNEQFF
cdr3_nt: TGTGCCAGTAGTCCCCTAGCTTCGGGAGGGCCTGGCAATGAGCAGTTCTTC

v_call: TRBV5-1
clone_size: -
j_call: TRBJ1-1
d_call: TRBD1
cdr3_aa: CASSLRTGGGTEAFF
cdr3_nt: TGCGCCAGCAGCTTGAGGACAGGGGGAGGCACTGAAGCTTTCTTT

v_call: TRBV7-2
clone_size: -
j_call: TRBJ2-5
d_call: -
cdr3_aa: CASSLGLFETQYF
cdr3_nt: TGTGCCAGCAGCTTAGGGCTCTTTGAGACCCAGTACTTC

v_call: TRBV11-1
clone_size: -
j_call: TRBJ2-1
d_call: -
cdr3_aa: CASRREGSGNEQFF
cdr3_nt: TGTGCCAGCAGGAGAGAAGGTAGCGGCAATGAGCAGTTCTTC

v_call: TRBV10-3
clone_size: -
j_call: TRBJ2-1
d_call: TRBD2
cdr3_aa: CAISDTSGVSYNEQFF
cdr3_nt: TGTGCCATCAGTGACACTAGCGGGGTCTCCTACAATGAGCAGTTCTTC

v_call: TRBV6-5
clone_size: once
j_call: TRBJ2-7
d_call: -
cdr3_aa: CASSHPGGIYEQYF
cdr3_nt: TGTGCCAGCAGTCACCCGGGGGGCATCTACGAGCAGTACTTC

v_call: TRBV9
clone_size: once
j_call: TRBJ2-1
d_call: TRBD2
cdr3_aa: CASSSPRGLADNEQFF
cdr3_nt: TGTGCCAGCAGCTCTCCCCGGGGACTAGCGGACAATGAGCAGTTCTTC

v_call: TRBV5-1
clone_size: -
j_call: TRBJ2-1
d_call: TRBD2
cdr3_aa: CASSLDGTGGDEQFF
cdr3_nt: TGCGCCAGCAGCTTGGATGGAACGGGAGGGGATGAGCAGTTCTTC

v_call: TRBV4-3
clone_size: -
j_call: TRBJ2-3
d_call: -
cdr3_aa: CASSQAGDPNTDTQYF
cdr3_nt: TGCGCCAGCAGCCAAGCAGGGGACCCAAACACAGATACGCAGTATTTT

v_call: TRBV5-5
clone_size: -
j_call: TRBJ1-1
d_call: TRBD1
cdr3_aa: CASSLGSWRQGTWNTEAFF
cdr3_nt: TGTGCCAGCAGCTTGGGATCTTGGCGACAGGGGACGTGGAACACTGAAGCTTTCTTT

v_call: TRBV18
clone_size: -
j_call: TRBJ1-2
d_call: TRBD1
cdr3_aa: CASSTGTGIYGYTF
cdr3_nt: TGTGCCAGCTCAACCGGGACAGGGATCTATGGCTACACCTTC

v_call: TRBV30
clone_size: -
j_call: TRBJ2-7
d_call: -
cdr3_aa: CAWGASIPSF
cdr3_nt: TGTGCCTGGGGAGCCTCGATCCCATCTTTC